Detailed here is one TCR beta chain. As yet, its antigen is unknown. This entry belongs to a study of T cell responses to AZD1222 COVID-19 vaccine. V dropped 2 bases and J dropped 5 bases, with 10 bases sitting between them. This CDR3 has 13 amino acids. Germline V lookup: CDR1 SGDLS, CDR2 YYNGEE. Study outcomes and limitations: The reported proportion of spike-specific TCRs targeting unmutated variant regions was nearly half. Donors were chiefly white British, with a greater number of females, and clonal diversity was perhaps underestimated.

Sequencing was performed with immunoSEQ multiplex PCR; in TCRdb, only in-frame clones are kept and a portion is missing. This sample yields roughly 200,000 clones, of which 90% to 95% are seen a single time; approximately 0.98% belongs to the top ten. V gene TRBV9 combines with J gene TRBJ2-5; D not resolved. This receptor was identified in an adult who received the MenACWY meningococcal vaccine as a control. Sequencing was performed on peripheral blood, taken 28 days after the second dose of the MenACWY control vaccine. The CDR3 coding sequence is TGTGCCAGCAGCGTCGCTCCGGGCGAGACCCAGTACTTC. Encoded protein: CASSVAPGETQYF. Full variable domain (missing parts from reference TRBV9 and TRBJ2-5): DSGVTQTPKHLITATGQRVTLRCSPRSGDLSVYWYQQSLDQGLQFLIQYYNGEERAKGNILERFSAQQFPDLHSELNLSSLELGDSALYFCASSVAPGETQYFGPGTRLLVL.